This T cell receptor beta chain was recovered during a study of shared clonotypes between healthy human individuals. Sequencing used immunoSEQ multiplex PCR; TCRdb keeps in-frame clones, though not all of them. The table lists about 2.3 million clones, roughly 90% of them singletons. As for this clone: The antigen is undetermined.

General study findings and limits: It was the few donors that limited the genetic and exposure-history diversity represented.

The sequence came from a man aged 18 to 30 in good health. Some clones in this sample may be carry-over from other donors' samples. The specimen was naive CD4+ T cells from PBMCs. As for subset: CD45RA+ positively selected.

The CDR3 DNA reads TGTGCCAGCAGCTTAGGAGCTGCTCAGCCCCAGCATTTT. Its translation: CASSLGAAQPQHF. The chain couples TRBV7-9 to TRBJ1-5; D call uncertain. CDR3 size: 13 residues. Germline values: CDR1 SEHNR, CDR2 FQNEAQ (reference sequence). Trimming stripped 1 base from V and 6 bases from J, with 7 bases between. The whole variable domain, remainder taken from reference TRBV7-9 and TRBJ1-5, is DTGVSQNPRHKITKRGQNVTFRCDPISEHNRLYWYRQTLGQGPEFLTYFQNEAQLEKSRLLSDRFSAERPKGSFSTLEIQRTEQGDSAMYLCASSLGAAQPQHFGDGTRLSIL.